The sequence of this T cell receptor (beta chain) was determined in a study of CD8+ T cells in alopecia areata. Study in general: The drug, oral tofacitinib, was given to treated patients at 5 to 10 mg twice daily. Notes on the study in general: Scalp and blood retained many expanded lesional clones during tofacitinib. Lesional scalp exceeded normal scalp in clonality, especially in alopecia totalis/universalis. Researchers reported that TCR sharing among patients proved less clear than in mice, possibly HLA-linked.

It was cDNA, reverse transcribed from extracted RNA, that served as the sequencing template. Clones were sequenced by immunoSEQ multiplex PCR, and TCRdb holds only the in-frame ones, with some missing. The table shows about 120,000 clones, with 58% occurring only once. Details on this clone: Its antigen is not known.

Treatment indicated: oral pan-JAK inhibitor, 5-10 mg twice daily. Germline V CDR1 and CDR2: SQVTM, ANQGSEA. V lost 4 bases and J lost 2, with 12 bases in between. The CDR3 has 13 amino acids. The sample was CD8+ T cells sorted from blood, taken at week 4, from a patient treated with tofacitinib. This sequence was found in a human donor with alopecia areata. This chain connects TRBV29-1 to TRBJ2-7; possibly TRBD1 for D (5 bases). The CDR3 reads CSVGPGSAYEQYF. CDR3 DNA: TGCAGCGTTGGCCCAGGGTCCGCCTACGAGCAGTACTTC.